This T cell receptor beta chain stems from a study of blood T cells in healthy people across ages. Study in general: Template switching caught about one barcoded beta molecule for each two T cells.

Study-wide findings and caveats: Researchers deemed the diversity estimates from one million T cells underestimates.

A sample-barcoded 5' primer and a J-beta primer mix were used in a second PCR of roughly 7 to 12 cycles. TCRdb re-called the 5' RACE reads with MiXCR, one entry per CDR3 protein. Here the sample spans approximately 1,000,000 distinct CDR3 sequences, more than 35% being singletons. A word on this clonotype: The antigen is not known.

This sequence originates from an older woman in good health. Sequenced material: blood.

The CDR3 DNA sequence: TGTGCCAGCAGTGGAACGGCACTAGCGATTGAGCAGTTCTTC. Amino acids: CASSGTALAIEQFF. The chain is built from TRBV28 and TRBJ2-1, with TRBD2 matching 7 bases. Trimming removed 5 bases from V and 9 bases from J; junction bases left unmatched: 10. Germline loops: CDR1 MDHEN, CDR2 SYDVKM. The length of the CDR3 is 14 residues.